The TCR beta chain described here comes from a study of technical replicates of blood from a handful of donors. V was shortened by 4 bases and J by 0 bases, with 13 bases between the two germline ends. Germline loops: CDR1 SGHRS, CDR2 YFSETQ. The CDR3 runs 15 residues. The method was immunoSEQ multiplex PCR; TCRdb's version includes in-frame clones alone and lacks a portion of them. The repertoire holds tens of thousands of clones, roughly 94% seen once, with approximately 0.4% in the top ten. The clonotype originates from a human donor in good health. The rearrangement joins TRBV5-1 to TRBJ1-2; D may be TRBD1 (6 bases). Sequencing was performed on T cells isolated from PBMCs. CDR3 in amino acids: CASSVTGLANYGYTF. The CDR3 DNA is TGCGCCAGCAGCGTGACAGGTTTAGCTAACTATGGCTACACCTTC.